This T cell receptor beta chain was recovered during a study of T cell changes during pregnancy in multiple sclerosis. After removal of 6 bases from V and 5 bases from J, the junction contained 17 bases not matched to a gene. This CDR3 comprises 19 residues. The germline V gene encodes CDR1 LNHDA and CDR2 SQIVND (reference sequence). Method: immunoSEQ multiplex PCR; TCRdb's copy keeps in-frame clones and lacks some. The data show fewer than 90,000 clones, with around 94% seen just once and roughly 1.7% held by the top ten. This TCR was recovered from a female donor in good health, enrolled as a control in a pregnancy study. Sample: peripheral blood, taken after pregnancy. The V call is TRBV19, the J call TRBJ2-2; 11 bases are a match to TRBD2. CDR3 sequence reads: CASSLFSLGLAVRTGELFF. CDR3 nucleotide sequence: TGTGCCAGTAGCCTATTTAGCCTGGGACTAGCGGTACGAACCGGGGAGCTGTTTTTT.